Reported below is one T cell receptor (beta chain). Its matching antigen is unknown. Assay used: immunoSEQ multiplex PCR; TCRdb lists only in-frame clones, some missing. Here the sample spans more than 40,000 clones, 90% being singletons. This sample is part of a study of T cell responses to AZD1222 COVID-19 vaccine. Whole-study findings and limits: The study reported that nearly half of spike-specific TCRs target unmutated variant regions. Baseline serology detected seropositivity in only a handful of AZD1222 recipients.

This CDR3 contains 17 residues. V dropped 4 bases and J dropped 2 bases, with 18 bases sitting between them. Germline-derived CDR1 and CDR2 are SGHTA and FQGNSA. The chain links TRBV7-2 to TRBJ1-5, with D possibly being TRBD1 (6 bases). The sequencing here drew on peripheral blood, taken 28 days after the second AZD1222 dose. The TCR was taken from an adult who received the AZD1222 COVID-19 vaccine. CDR3 sequence: CASSSMGDRFRNQPQHF. The CDR3 DNA reads TGTGCCAGCAGCTCGATGGGCGACAGGTTTCGCAATCAGCCCCAGCATTTT.